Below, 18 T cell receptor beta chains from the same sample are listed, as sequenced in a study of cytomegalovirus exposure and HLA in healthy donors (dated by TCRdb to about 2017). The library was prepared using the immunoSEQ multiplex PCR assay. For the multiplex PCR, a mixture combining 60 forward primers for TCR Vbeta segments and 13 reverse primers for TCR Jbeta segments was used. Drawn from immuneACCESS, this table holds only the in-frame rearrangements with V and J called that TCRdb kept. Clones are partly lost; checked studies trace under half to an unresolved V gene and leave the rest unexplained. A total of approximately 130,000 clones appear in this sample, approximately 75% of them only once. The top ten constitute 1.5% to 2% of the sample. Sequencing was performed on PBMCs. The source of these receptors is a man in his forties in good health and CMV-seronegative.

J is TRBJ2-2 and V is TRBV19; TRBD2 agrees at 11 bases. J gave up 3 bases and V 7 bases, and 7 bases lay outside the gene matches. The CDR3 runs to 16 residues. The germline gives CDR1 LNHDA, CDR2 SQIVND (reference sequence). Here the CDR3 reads CASTQTSGSYTGELFF. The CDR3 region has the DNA TGTGCCAGTACCCAAACTAGCGGGAGTTACACCGGGGAGCTGTTTTTT. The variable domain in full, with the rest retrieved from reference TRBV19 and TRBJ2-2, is DGGITQSPKYLFRKEGQNVTLSCEQNLNHDAMYWYRQDPGQGLRLIYYSQIVNDFQKGDIAEGYSVSREKKESFPLTVTSAQKNPTAFYLCASTQTSGSYTGELFFGEGSRLTVL.

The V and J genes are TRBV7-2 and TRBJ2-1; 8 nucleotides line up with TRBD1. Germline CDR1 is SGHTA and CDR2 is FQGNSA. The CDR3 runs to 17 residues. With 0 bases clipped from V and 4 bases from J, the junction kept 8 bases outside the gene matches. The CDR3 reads CASSLAPRGRRYNEQFF. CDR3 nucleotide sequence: TGTGCCAGCAGCTTAGCGCCCAGGGGGCGAAGATACAATGAGCAGTTCTTC.

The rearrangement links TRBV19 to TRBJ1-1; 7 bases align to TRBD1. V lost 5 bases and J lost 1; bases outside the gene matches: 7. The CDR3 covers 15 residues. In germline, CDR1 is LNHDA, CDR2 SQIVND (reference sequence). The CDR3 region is CASSPLGTANTEAFF. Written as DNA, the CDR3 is TGTGCCAGTAGTCCCCTCGGGACAGCGAACACTGAAGCTTTCTTT.

The CDR3 is CASSPGGTQYF. CDR3 bases: TGTGCCAGCAGCCCAGGGGGGACCCAGTACTTC. The rearrangement uses TRBV7-6 and TRBJ2-5; 7 bases are a match to TRBD1. CDR1 and CDR2 from the germline V gene are SGHVS and FNYEAQ. Germline trimming cut 5 bases from V and 7 bases from J; bases unmatched to any gene: 1. CDR3 length: 11 residues.

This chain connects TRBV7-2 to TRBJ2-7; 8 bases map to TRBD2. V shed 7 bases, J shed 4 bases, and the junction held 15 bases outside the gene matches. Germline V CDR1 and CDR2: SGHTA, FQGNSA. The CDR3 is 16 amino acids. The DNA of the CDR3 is TGTGCCAGCACCCTCGTCGGGGCGGGAGGTGGATACGAGCAGTACTTC. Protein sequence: CASTLVGAGGGYEQYF.

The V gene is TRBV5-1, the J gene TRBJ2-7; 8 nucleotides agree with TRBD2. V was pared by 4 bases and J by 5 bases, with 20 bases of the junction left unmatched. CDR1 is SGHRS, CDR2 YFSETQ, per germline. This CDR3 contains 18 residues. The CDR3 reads CASSVARAGVFAPDEQYF. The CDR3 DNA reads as TGCGCCAGCAGCGTGGCCAGAGCGGGAGTCTTCGCGCCCGACGAGCAGTACTTC.

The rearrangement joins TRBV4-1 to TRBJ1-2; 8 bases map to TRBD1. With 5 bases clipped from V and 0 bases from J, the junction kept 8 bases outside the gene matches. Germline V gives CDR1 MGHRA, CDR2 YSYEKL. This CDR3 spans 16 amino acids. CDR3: CASSLMTGESNYGYTF. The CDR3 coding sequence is TGCGCCAGCAGCTTAATGACAGGGGAATCTAACTATGGCTACACCTTC.

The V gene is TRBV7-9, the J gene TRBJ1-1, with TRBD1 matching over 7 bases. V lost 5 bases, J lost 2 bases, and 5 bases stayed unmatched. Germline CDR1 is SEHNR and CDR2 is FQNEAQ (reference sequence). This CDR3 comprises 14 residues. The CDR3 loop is CASSDRQGNTEAFF. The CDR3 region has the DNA TGTGCCAGCAGCGATCGACAGGGAAACACTGAAGCTTTCTTT.

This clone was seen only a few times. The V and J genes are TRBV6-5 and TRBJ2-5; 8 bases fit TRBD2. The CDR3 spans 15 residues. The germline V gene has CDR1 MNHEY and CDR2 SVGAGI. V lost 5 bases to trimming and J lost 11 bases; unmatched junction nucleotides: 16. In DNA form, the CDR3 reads TGTGCCAGCAGTCTTAGGCAGGGCTCGCGGGGGGAGCAGTACTTC. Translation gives CASSLRQGSRGEQYF.

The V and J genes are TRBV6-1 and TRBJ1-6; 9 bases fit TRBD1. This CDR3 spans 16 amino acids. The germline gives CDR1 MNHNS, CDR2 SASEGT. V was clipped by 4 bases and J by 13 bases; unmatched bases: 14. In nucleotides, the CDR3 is TGTGCCAGCAGTGCCCAGACCTCGGGACAGGGTATCCCCCTCCACTTT. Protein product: CASSAQTSGQGIPLHF.

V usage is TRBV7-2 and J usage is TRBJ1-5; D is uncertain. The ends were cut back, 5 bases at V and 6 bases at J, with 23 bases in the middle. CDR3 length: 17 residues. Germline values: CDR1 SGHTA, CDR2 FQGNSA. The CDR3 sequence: CASSRKEGGWEVQPQHF. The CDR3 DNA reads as TGTGCCAGCAGCCGAAAGGAGGGCGGATGGGAGGTTCAGCCCCAGCATTTT.

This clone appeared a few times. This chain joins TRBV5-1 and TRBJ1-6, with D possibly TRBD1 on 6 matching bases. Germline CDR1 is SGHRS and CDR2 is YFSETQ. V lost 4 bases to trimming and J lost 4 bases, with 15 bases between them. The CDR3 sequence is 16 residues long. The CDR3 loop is CASSLGPTGYNSPLHF. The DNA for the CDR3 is TGCGCCAGCAGCCTCGGGCCGACAGGTTATAATTCACCCCTCCACTTT. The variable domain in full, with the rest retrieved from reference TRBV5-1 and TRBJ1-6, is KAGVTQTPRYLIKTRGQQVTLSCSPISGHRSVSWYQQTPGQGLQFLFEYFSETQRNKGNFPGRFSGRQFSNSRSEMNVSTLELGDSALYLCASSLGPTGYNSPLHFGNGTRLTVT.

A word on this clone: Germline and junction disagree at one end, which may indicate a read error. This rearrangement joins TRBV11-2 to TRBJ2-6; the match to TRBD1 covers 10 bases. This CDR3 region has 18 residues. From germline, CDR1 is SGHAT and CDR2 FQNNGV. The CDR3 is CASSLGTGGRLGANGLTF. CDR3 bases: TGTGCCAGCAGCTTAGGGACAGGGGGTAGGTTGGGGGCCAACGGCCTGACTTTC.

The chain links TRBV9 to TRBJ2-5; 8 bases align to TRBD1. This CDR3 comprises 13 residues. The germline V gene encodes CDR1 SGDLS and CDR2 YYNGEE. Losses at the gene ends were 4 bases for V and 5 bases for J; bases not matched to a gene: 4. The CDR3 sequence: CASSSGQDETQYF. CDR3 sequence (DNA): TGTGCCAGCAGCTCGGGACAGGATGAGACCCAGTACTTC. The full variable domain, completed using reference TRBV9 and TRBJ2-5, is DSGVTQTPKHLITATGQRVTLRCSPRSGDLSVYWYQQSLDQGLQFLIQYYNGEERAKGNILERFSAQQFPDLHSELNLSSLELGDSALYFCASSSGQDETQYFGPGTRLLVL.

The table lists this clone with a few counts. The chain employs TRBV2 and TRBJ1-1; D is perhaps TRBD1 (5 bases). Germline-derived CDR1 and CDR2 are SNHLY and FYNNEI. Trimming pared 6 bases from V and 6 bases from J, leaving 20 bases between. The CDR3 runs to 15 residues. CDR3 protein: CASRENQGAMAEAFF. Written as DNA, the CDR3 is TGTGCCAGCAGGGAGAACCAGGGCGCTATGGCTGAAGCTTTCTTT.

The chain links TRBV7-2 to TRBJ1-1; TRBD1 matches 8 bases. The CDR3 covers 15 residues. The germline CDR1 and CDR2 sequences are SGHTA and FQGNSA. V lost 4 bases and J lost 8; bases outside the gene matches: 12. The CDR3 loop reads CASSSRTGWGVEAFF. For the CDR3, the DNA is TGTGCCAGCAGCTCTAGGACAGGGTGGGGGGTCGAAGCTTTCTTT.

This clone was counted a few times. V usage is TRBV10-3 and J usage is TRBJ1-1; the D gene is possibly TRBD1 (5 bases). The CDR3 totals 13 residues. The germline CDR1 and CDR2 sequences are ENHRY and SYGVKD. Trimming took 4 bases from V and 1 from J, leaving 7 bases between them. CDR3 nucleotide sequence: TGTGCCATCAGTGGAGACAGGAACACTGAAGCTTTCTTT. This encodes CAISGDRNTEAFF.

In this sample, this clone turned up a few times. The CDR3 nucleotides are TGTGCCAGCAGTGAATCAGACAGTCCGAATTCACCCCTCCACTTT. Its protein product is CASSESDSPNSPLHF. This chain joins TRBV25-1 and TRBJ1-6; possibly TRBD1 for D (5 bases). The ends were cut back, 1 base at V and 7 bases at J, with 11 bases in the middle. The CDR3 consists of 15 residues. CDR1 MGHDK and CDR2 SYGVNS come from the germline V gene. Together with reference TRBV25-1 and TRBJ1-6, the CDR3 gives the full variable domain: EADIYQTPRYLVIGTGKKITLECSQTMGHDKMYWYQQDPGMELHLIHYSYGVNSTEKGDLSSESTVSRIRTEHFPLTLESARPSHTSQYLCASSESDSPNSPLHFGNGTRLTVT.